The 26 T cell receptor beta chains presented below share a single source sample, sequenced in a study of cytomegalovirus exposure and HLA in healthy donors. Both 60 Vbeta primers and 13 Jbeta primers went into the PCR. Profiling relied on immunoSEQ multiplex PCR, and the TCRdb table lists in-frame clones only, not all of them. Its clone listing holds 75,000 to 85,000 clones. The sample was PBMCs. The receptors shown here come from a man aged 18 to 30 in good health and CMV-seropositive.

The chain links TRBV7-9 to TRBJ2-5; 8 nucleotides match TRBD1. The J call may be incorrect, as the DNA end agrees better with TRBJ2-7. This CDR3 has 14 amino acids. The V gene's germline CDR1 is SEHNR and CDR2 FQNEAQ (reference sequence). The CDR3 DNA follows: TGTGCCAGCAGCAAAACAGGGGGATCCTACGAGCAGTACTTC. Protein sequence: CASSKTGGSYEQYF.

The chain joins TRBV6-1 to TRBJ1-1; the match to TRBD1 covers 7 bases. Germline values: CDR1 MNHNS, CDR2 SASEGT. J lost 0 bases, V lost 1 base, and 2 bases had no gene match. This CDR3 is built from 15 residues. In DNA form, the CDR3 reads TGTGCCAGCAGTGAAGAAGGACAGGTGAACACTGAAGCTTTCTTT. Protein: CASSEEGQVNTEAFF.

The genes are TRBV11-2 and TRBJ2-7, with TRBD1 matching 7 bases. The junction had 6 bases not matched to a gene; V was cut back by 5 bases and J by 2 bases. This CDR3 has 14 amino acids. Looked up from germline, CDR1 is SGHAT and CDR2 is FQNNGV. For the CDR3, the DNA is TGTGCCAGCAGCCCGACAGGGAGTCCCTACGAGCAGTACTTC. This translates into CASSPTGSPYEQYF.

CDR3 bases: TGTGCCAGCACCAATAGCGGGAGTTTCCAGCCCCAGCATTTT. As protein: CASTNSGSFQPQHF. The chain couples TRBV6-1 to TRBJ1-5; unclear D gene. Germline loops: CDR1 MNHNS, CDR2 SASEGT. This CDR3 has 14 residues. V lost 7 bases, J lost 7 bases, and 17 bases lay in between.

The chain links TRBV9 to TRBJ1-2; no clear D. This CDR3 is 15 amino acids long. Germline CDR1 SGDLS, CDR2 YYNGEE. V lost 0 bases, J lost 3 bases, and 12 bases lay in between. The CDR3 protein is CASSVEGRGYYGYTF. The CDR3 nucleotides are TGTGCCAGCAGCGTAGAGGGCCGGGGATACTATGGCTACACCTTC.

The rearrangement joins TRBV7-9 to TRBJ1-3; D is uncertain. The CDR3 is 14 amino acids. V was trimmed by 2 bases and J by 3 bases, leaving 8 bases between them. From germline, CDR1 is SEHNR and CDR2 FQNEAQ (reference sequence). The CDR3 sequence: CASSLYMVGNTIYF. The CDR3 DNA follows: TGTGCCAGCAGCTTATACATGGTTGGAAACACCATATATTTT.

The chain carries TRBV6-5 and TRBJ1-2; D is ambiguous. Germline assignment: CDR1 MNHEY and CDR2 SVGAGI. This CDR3 contains 13 residues. The V and J ends lost 6 bases and 1 base respectively, with 9 bases between them. This chain's CDR3 is CASRGRNNYGYTF. The DNA for the CDR3 is TGTGCCAGCAGGGGGAGAAATAACTATGGCTACACCTTC.

The chain carries TRBV9 and TRBJ2-1, with no clear D. CDR3 length: 12 amino acids. Germline V gene data show CDR1 as SGDLS and CDR2 as YYNGEE. The V end was cut by 3 bases, the J end by 8 bases, with 9 bases between. The CDR3 reads CASSGLGDEQFF. Here the CDR3 DNA reads TGTGCCAGCAGCGGGCTGGGCGATGAGCAGTTCTTC. Looking up the rest from reference TRBV9 and TRBJ2-1 gives the full variable domain: DSGVTQTPKHLITATGQRVTLRCSPRSGDLSVYWYQQSLDQGLQFLIQYYNGEERAKGNILERFSAQQFPDLHSELNLSSLELGDSALYFCASSGLGDEQFFGPGTRLTVL.

The chain has TRBV7-9 and TRBJ1-1; D is perhaps TRBD1 (5 bases). From germline, CDR1 is SEHNR and CDR2 FQNEAQ (reference sequence). The CDR3 loop spans 15 amino acids. Deletions cut 5 bases from V and 1 base from J, with 14 bases between. CDR3 region: CASSLTGQGNTEAFF. In DNA form, the CDR3 reads TGTGCCAGCAGCCTCACCGGTCAGGGGAACACTGAAGCTTTCTTT.

The rearrangement uses TRBV14 and TRBJ1-4, with D maybe TRBD1 (6 bases). This CDR3 contains 16 residues. V was clipped by 4 bases and J by 0 bases, with 12 bases between them. Germline CDR1 SGHDN, CDR2 FVKESK. CDR3 region: CASSRHGGTTNEKLFF. The CDR3 coding sequence is TGTGCCAGCAGCCGGCATGGGGGCACAACTAATGAAAAACTGTTTTTT.

The chain joins TRBV27 to TRBJ1-1, with 7 bases that match TRBD1. Per the germline V gene, CDR1 is MNHEY and CDR2 is SMNVEV (reference sequence). The CDR3 covers 13 residues. V gave up 9 bases and J gave up 2 bases; unmatched junction bases: 6. CDR3 region: CASQQGSNTEAFF. In DNA form, the CDR3 reads TGTGCCAGTCAACAGGGGTCCAACACTGAAGCTTTCTTT.

This rearrangement joins TRBV5-1 to TRBJ2-1; possible D gene TRBD2, 5 bases. V dropped 4 bases and J dropped 2 bases, with 13 bases sitting between them. The CDR3 totals 15 residues. Germline V gene lookup returns CDR1 SGHRS and CDR2 YFSETQ. CDR3 DNA: TGCGCCAGCAGCCCGACTAACTCGGCCTACAATGAGCAGTTCTTC. Amino acids: CASSPTNSAYNEQFF.

The chain recombines TRBV6-1 with TRBJ2-7, with a weak D call TRBD2 (5 bases). Deletions cut 5 bases from V and 3 bases from J, with 11 bases between. Germline V gene lookup returns CDR1 MNHNS and CDR2 SASEGT. The length of the CDR3 is 13 residues. For the CDR3, the DNA is TGTGCCAGCAGTTATGGACTTAACTACGAGCAGTACTTC. Translation: CASSYGLNYEQYF.

This sequence joins TRBV19 and TRBJ1-3, with a weak D call TRBD1 (5 bases). Germline CDR1 is LNHDA and CDR2 is SQIVND (reference sequence). CDR3 length equals 16 residues. The V end was cut by 7 bases, the J end by 1 base, with 17 bases between. The CDR3 reads CASTLDSSPSGNTIYF. The CDR3 DNA sequence: TGTGCCAGTACCTTAGACAGTAGTCCATCTGGAAACACCATATATTTT. Complete variable domain (other parts from reference TRBV19 and TRBJ1-3): DGGITQSPKYLFRKEGQNVTLSCEQNLNHDAMYWYRQDPGQGLRLIYYSQIVNDFQKGDIAEGYSVSREKKESFPLTVTSAQKNPTAFYLCASTLDSSPSGNTIYFGEGSWLTVV.

The chain recombines TRBV10-3 with TRBJ2-1; the D gene is possibly TRBD1 (6 bases). This CDR3 region has 13 residues. The V end was cut by 8 bases, the J end by 12 bases, with 20 bases between. Germline V gene data show CDR1 as ENHRY and CDR2 as SYGVKD. The CDR3 here is CAISVGTSSGQFF. The CDR3 nucleotides are TGTGCCATCTCGGTCGGGACATCTTCTGGGCAGTTCTTC.

The V call is TRBV7-9, the J call TRBJ1-4; the match to TRBD1 covers 8 bases. The ends lost 5 bases at V and 8 bases at J; junction bases unmatched: 10. There are 15 residues in the CDR3. From germline, CDR1 is SEHNR and CDR2 FQNEAQ (reference sequence). CDR3 DNA: TGTGCCAGCAGCCCTCCGGGACAGGCATACGAAAAACTGTTTTTT. Amino acid sequence: CASSPPGQAYEKLFF.

The V gene is TRBV2, the J gene TRBJ2-7, with D possibly matching TRBD2 (6 bases). V shed 5 bases and J shed 6 bases, with 14 bases lying between them. CDR3 length equals 13 residues. Germline V gives CDR1 SNHLY, CDR2 FYNNEI. CDR3 protein: CASSRGLFGEQYF. The CDR3 DNA follows: TGTGCCAGCAGTCGGGGACTCTTTGGCGAGCAGTACTTC.

The CDR3 loop is CASSLSGTSGAETQYF. The CDR3 DNA reads as TGCGCCAGCAGCTTGTCAGGGACTAGCGGGGCAGAGACCCAGTACTTC. J is TRBJ2-5 and V is TRBV5-1, with 13 bases matching TRBD2. Germline loops: CDR1 SGHRS, CDR2 YFSETQ. The CDR3 sequence is 16 residues long. Trimming at V came to 1 base and at J to 4 bases, leaving 4 bases not matched to a gene.

The chain has TRBV27 and TRBJ2-1; 11 nucleotides line up with TRBD2. J lost 3 bases, V lost 3 bases, and 7 bases had no gene match. Germline V gene data show CDR1 as MNHEY and CDR2 as SMNVEV (reference sequence). The CDR3 totals 17 residues. CDR3 protein: CASSLTSGIPNYNEQFF. CDR3 DNA: TGTGCCAGCAGTTTGACTAGCGGGATACCGAACTACAATGAGCAGTTCTTC.

The chain couples TRBV27 to TRBJ2-7; 8 nucleotides line up with TRBD2. Trimming took 0 bases from V and 6 from J; bases not matched to a gene: 16. Germline CDR1 reads MNHEY; CDR2 reads SMNVEV (reference sequence). CDR3 length: 18 amino acids. CDR3 sequence (DNA): TGTGCCAGCAGTTTATCGGGGGGACTAGGGAGAGGTGCGGGCGAGCAGTACTTC. Residues: CASSLSGGLGRGAGEQYF.

This chain connects TRBV5-1 to TRBJ1-1; 8 nucleotides agree with TRBD1. CDR1 and CDR2 from the germline V gene are SGHRS and YFSETQ. This CDR3 is built from 16 residues. The V segment lost 0 bases and the J segment 0 bases; nucleotides outside the gene matches: 4. The DNA of the CDR3 is TGCGCCAGCAGCTTGGATCGACAGGGGCTGAACACTGAAGCTTTCTTT. Encoded protein: CASSLDRQGLNTEAFF.

The J gene is TRBJ2-3, the V gene TRBV5-4, with 8 bases matching TRBD1. The length of the CDR3 is 15 residues. CDR1 and CDR2 from the germline V gene are SGHNT and YYREEE (reference sequence). Trimming took 2 bases from V and 4 from J; bases not matched to a gene: 6. The CDR3, as DNA: TGTGCCAGCAGCTTACAGGGGGGTATTCCAGATACGCAGTATTTT. As protein: CASSLQGGIPDTQYF.

J is TRBJ2-1 and V is TRBV7-9; 8 bases line up with TRBD1. This CDR3 region has 12 residues. Germline V gene data show CDR1 as SEHNR and CDR2 as FQNEAQ (reference sequence). V was clipped by 5 bases and J by 14 bases; unmatched bases: 8. CDR3 region: CASSPQGADEFF. The CDR3, as DNA: TGTGCCAGCAGCCCCCAGGGGGCGGATGAGTTCTTC.

The genes are TRBV2 and TRBJ1-2; possibly TRBD1 for D (5 bases). V was clipped by 6 bases and J by 8 bases, with 19 bases between them. The germline V gene has CDR1 SNHLY and CDR2 FYNNEI. The CDR3 has 14 residues. As DNA, the CDR3 is TGTGCCAGCAGGGGCGGGGGGTCCGTCGGCGGCTACACCTTC. The encoded protein is CASRGGGSVGGYTF.

The CDR3 sequence is CASSPRGQGAEETQYF. CDR3 nucleotide sequence: TGCGCCAGCAGCCCCAGAGGACAGGGGGCGGAAGAGACCCAGTACTTC. This chain uses TRBV5-1 with TRBJ2-5; 11 bases agree with TRBD1. Germline CDR1 SGHRS, CDR2 YFSETQ. The CDR3 contains 16 residues. The V segment lost 4 bases and the J segment 3 bases; nucleotides outside the gene matches: 8.

In the case of this clone: Mismatch with germline at one junction end may stem from a read error. The V call is TRBV7-7, the J call TRBJ1-1, with a tentative D call TRBD1 (5 bases). The CDR3 runs 14 residues. The germline gives CDR1 SSHAT, CDR2 FNYEAQ (reference sequence). CDR3 residues: CASSQKRQGAEAFF. CDR3 nucleotides: TGTGCTAGCAGCCAAAAGAGACAAGGGGCTGAAGCTTTCTTT.